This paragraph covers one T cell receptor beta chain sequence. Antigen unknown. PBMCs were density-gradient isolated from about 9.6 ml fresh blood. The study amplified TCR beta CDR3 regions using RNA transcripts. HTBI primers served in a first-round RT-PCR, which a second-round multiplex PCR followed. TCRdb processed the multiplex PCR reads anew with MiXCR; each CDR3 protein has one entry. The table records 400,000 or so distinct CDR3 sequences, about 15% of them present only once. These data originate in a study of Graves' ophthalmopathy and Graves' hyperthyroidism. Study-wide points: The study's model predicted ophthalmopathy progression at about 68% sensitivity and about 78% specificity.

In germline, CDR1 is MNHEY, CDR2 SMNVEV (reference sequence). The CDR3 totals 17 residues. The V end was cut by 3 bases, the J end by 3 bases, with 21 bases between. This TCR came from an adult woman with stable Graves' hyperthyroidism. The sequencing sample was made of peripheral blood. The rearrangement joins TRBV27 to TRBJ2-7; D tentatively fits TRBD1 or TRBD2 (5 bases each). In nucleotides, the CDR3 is TGTGCCAGCAGTTTCTCACCCCCCGGGACCTGGGTCTACGAGCAGTACTTC. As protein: CASSFSPPGTWVYEQYF.